One sample yielded the 24 T cell receptor beta chains listed below, sequenced in a study of identical twins (dated by TCRdb to about 2016). The protocol used for the library was 5' RACE. TCRdb lists the instrument as Illumina HiSeq 2000. TCRdb passed the public sequencing reads through fastp at Q25 and MiXCR, retaining productive beta sequences. For every CDR3 protein sequence, its rows merge into one entry that carries the most common genes and DNA. The table for this sample lists a few hundred thousand distinct CDR3 sequences; around 9.6% of them were counted only once. The top ten hold roughly 3% of the sample. These data also formed part of another study, on yellow fever vaccine responses in identical twins.

Sequencing was carried out using PBMCs. The source is a woman between 18 and 29 years old in good health.

This clonotype turned up a few times. The gene calls are TRBV4-1 and TRBJ2-1, with 7 bases that match TRBD2. The junction had 6 bases not matched to a gene; V was cut back by 4 bases and J by 9 bases. Per germline, CDR1 MGHRA and CDR2 YSYEKL. The CDR3 runs to 13 residues. CDR3 bases: TGCGCCAGCAGCCCTGGACTAGGTGGTGAGCAGTTCTTC. Its translation is CASSPGLGGEQFF.

This chain joins TRBV20-1 and TRBJ2-1; 12 positions match TRBD2. This CDR3 is built from 16 residues. Trimming took 6 bases from V and 0 from J; bases not matched to a gene: 6. Germline CDR1 DFQATT, CDR2 SNEGSKA (reference sequence). This CDR3 reads CSAGTSGSSSYNEQFF. The CDR3 DNA is TGCAGTGCCGGGACTAGCGGGTCCTCCTCCTACAATGAGCAGTTCTTC.

Ten or more counts support this clonotype. The chain has TRBV5-6 and TRBJ2-1; D gene uncertain. The CDR3 contains 15 residues. Per the germline V gene, CDR1 is SGHDT and CDR2 is YYEEEE. V lost 3 bases and J 5 bases, leaving 15 bases between the germline ends. The CDR3 sequence: CASSSQFGGHNEQFF. For the CDR3, the DNA is TGTGCCAGCAGCTCCCAATTTGGTGGCCACAATGAGCAGTTCTTC.

This clonotype was observed a handful of times. This rearrangement joins TRBV16 to TRBJ2-7, with D possibly matching TRBD1 (5 bases). V was shortened by 4 bases and J by 7 bases, with 23 bases between the two germline ends. The CDR3 is 16 amino acids. Germline V gene sequence: CDR1 KGHSY, CDR2 FQNENV. CDR3 coding DNA: TGTGCCAGCAGCCGAAATTTCCGTCCCCCAGGGCAGGAGCAGTACTTC. Protein: CASSRNFRPPGQEQYF.

The genes are TRBV20-1 and TRBJ2-3; D not resolved. Germline assignment: CDR1 DFQATT and CDR2 SNEGSKA (reference sequence). Between the trimmed V and J ends, which lost 5 bases and 0 bases, there was a span of 12 bases. The CDR3 consists of 14 residues. CDR3 bases: TGCAGTGCTCGTCACATGACTAGCACAGATACGCAGTATTTT. Protein: CSARHMTSTDTQYF.

This clonotype was picked up many times. This sequence joins TRBV12-3 or TRBV12-4 and TRBJ1-2; no firm D call. V was cut by 1 base and J by 7 bases, with 10 bases left in between. This CDR3 has 13 amino acids. In DNA, the CDR3 is TGTGCCAGCAGTTTAGAGAGATCTCGTGGCTACACCTTC. This codes for CASSLERSRGYTF.

This clonotype was detected ten times or more. This chain uses TRBV12-3 or TRBV12-4 with TRBJ2-1; D perhaps matches TRBD2 (5 bases). The CDR3 totals 11 residues. With 6 bases removed from V and 7 bases from J, the gap between germline ends came to 7 bases. The CDR3 DNA is TGTGCCAGCAGCGGGATGAATGAGCAGTTCTTC. Its translation is CASSGMNEQFF.

The chain uses TRBV7-2 and TRBJ1-1; weak D call: TRBD1 (5 bases). This CDR3 has 18 residues. V dropped 0 bases and J dropped 0 bases, with 17 bases sitting between them. The V gene's germline CDR1 is SGHTA and CDR2 FQGNSA. CDR3 sequence (DNA): TGTGCCAGCAGCTTAGCTCCGGGACCCAGTATGATGAACACTGAAGCTTTCTTT. It translates to CASSLAPGPSMMNTEAFF.

J is TRBJ2-7 and V is TRBV7-6, with no clear D. Trimming removed 3 bases at V and 1 base at J, with 10 bases between. Per germline, CDR1 SGHVS and CDR2 FNYEAQ. This CDR3 region has 14 residues. The CDR3 region has the DNA TGTGCCAGCAGCTTCCTCTCAGAATCCTACGAGCAGTACTTC. Translation: CASSFLSESYEQYF.

In this sample, this clonotype turned up many times. The chain couples TRBV12-3 or TRBV12-4 to TRBJ1-1; D possibly corresponds to TRBD1 (6 bases). Trimming took 5 bases from V and 6 from J, leaving 10 bases between them. The CDR3 extends over 12 amino acids. The CDR3 DNA reads TGTGCCAGCAGTCGGGGGGCCTCTGAAGCTTTCTTT. It codes for CASSRGASEAFF.

This chain joins TRBV19 and TRBJ2-5; no clear D. Trimming took off 7 bases at V and 1 base at J, with 10 bases between the two ends. The CDR3 totals 13 residues. Germline V gives CDR1 LNHDA, CDR2 SQIVND (reference sequence). Here the CDR3 reads CASKSRPQETQYF. DNA for the CDR3: TGTGCCAGTAAATCCAGGCCCCAAGAGACCCAGTACTTC.

This clonotype was counted many times. The J gene is TRBJ2-7, the V gene TRBV12-3 or TRBV12-4; D may be TRBD2 (5 bases). The CDR3 contains 15 residues. Deletions cut 4 bases from V and 7 bases from J, with 20 bases between. The CDR3 DNA is TGTGCCAGCAGTTCGACGGAGGTGTTCTTTCGTGAGCAGTACTTC. Residues: CASSSTEVFFREQYF.

This clonotype has ten or more counts. The chain has TRBV15 and TRBJ2-1; D ambiguous. Germline-derived CDR1 and CDR2 are LNHNV and YYDKDF (reference sequence). The CDR3 runs 11 residues. The ends were cut back, 4 bases at V and 9 bases at J, with 7 bases in the middle. CDR3 sequence: CATSTGGEQFF. CDR3 in DNA: TGTGCCACCAGCACAGGTGGTGAGCAGTTCTTC.

This clonotype was found many times. The chain joins TRBV29-1 to TRBJ2-5, with 7 bases lining up with TRBD2. V dropped 3 bases and J dropped 9; count of bases not matched to a gene: 13. Germline CDR1 is SQVTM and CDR2 is ANQGSEA. CDR3 length equals 14 residues. DNA of the CDR3: TGCAGCGTTGAGATCGAAAACGGGGGGTACTCCCAGTACTTC. Amino acid sequence: CSVEIENGGYSQYF. Supplemented by reference TRBV29-1 and TRBJ2-5, the full variable domain reads SAVISQKPSRDICQRGTSLTIQCQVDSQVTMMFWYRQQPGQSLTLIATANQGSEATYESGFVIDKFPISRPNLTFSTLTVSNMSPEDSSIYLCSVEIENGGYSQYFGPGTRLLVL.

This clonotype was counted between two and nine times. One end of the junction is discordant with germline, which a read error may explain. The J gene is TRBJ2-5, the V gene TRBV12-3 or TRBV12-4; unclear D gene. The CDR3 consists of 14 residues. The CDR3 nucleotides are TGTGCCAGCAGTACCCGAGACTGGCAAGGGACCCAGTACTTC. Protein: CASSTRDWQGTQYF.

The chain uses TRBV29-1 and TRBJ2-3; 7 nucleotides align to TRBD2. This CDR3 region has 14 residues. Germline V gene lookup returns CDR1 SQVTM and CDR2 ANQGSEA. V dropped 8 bases and J dropped 0; count of bases not matched to a gene: 8. This CDR3 is CSFNGRTSTDTQYF. The CDR3 DNA sequence: TGCAGCTTCAACGGGAGGACTAGCACAGATACGCAGTATTTT.

The J gene is TRBJ2-5, the V gene TRBV27; no clear D gene. Germline values: CDR1 MNHEY, CDR2 SMNVEV (reference sequence). Trimming removed 7 bases from V and 0 bases from J, with 9 bases in between. CDR3 length: 13 amino acids. This CDR3 is CASKRANQETQYF. DNA for the CDR3: TGTGCCAGCAAACGGGCAAACCAAGAGACCCAGTACTTC.

The chain uses TRBV20-1 and TRBJ2-7; 8 positions match TRBD1. V lost 2 bases to trimming and J lost 4 bases; unmatched junction nucleotides: 1. The CDR3 has 12 residues. Looked up from germline, CDR1 is DFQATT and CDR2 is SNEGSKA (reference sequence). The CDR3 reads CSARRTGYEQYF. CDR3 sequence (DNA): TGCAGTGCTAGACGGACAGGGTACGAGCAGTACTTC.

The J gene is TRBJ1-2, the V gene TRBV28; D uncertain. Trimming pared 8 bases from V and 6 bases from J, leaving 19 bases between. The CDR3 has 14 residues. The germline V gene encodes CDR1 MDHEN and CDR2 SYDVKM. CDR3 protein: CASATGHGWDGYTF. CDR3 coding DNA: TGTGCCAGCGCTACGGGTCACGGGTGGGATGGCTACACCTTC.

The chain recombines TRBV28 with TRBJ2-3; TRBD1 might be the D (5 bases). Germline CDR1 is MDHEN and CDR2 is SYDVKM. This CDR3 is 15 amino acids long. Trimming cost V 5 bases and J 3 bases, with 15 bases left between them. CDR3 sequence: CASSPQGPSTDTQYF. CDR3 bases: TGTGCCAGCAGTCCCCAGGGTCCTTCAACAGATACGCAGTATTTT.

The V gene is TRBV28, the J gene TRBJ2-7; D is ambiguous. Deletions cut 3 bases from V and 7 bases from J, with 16 bases between. Germline CDR1 is MDHEN and CDR2 is SYDVKM. The CDR3 runs to 14 residues. The CDR3 DNA sequence: TGTGCCAGCAGTTTTAGCCGGGTTCTAGGGGAGCAGTACTTC. As protein: CASSFSRVLGEQYF.

This chain uses TRBV20-1 with TRBJ1-6, with 9 bases fitting TRBD1. The CDR3 is 14 amino acids. The trim removed 5 bases at V and 9 bases at J, leaving 8 bases unmatched. Germline lookup yields CDR1 DFQATT and CDR2 SNEGSKA (reference sequence). CDR3 loop: CSADGQGKGSPLHF. Here the CDR3 DNA reads TGCAGTGCTGATGGACAGGGGAAGGGTTCACCCCTCCACTTT.

This clonotype was seen more than once but under ten times. V is TRBV7-2 and J is TRBJ1-5; D may be TRBD1 (5 bases). Trimming pared 4 bases from V and 4 bases from J, leaving 20 bases between. CDR1 and CDR2 (germline): SGHTA, FQGNSA. The CDR3 runs 17 residues. CDR3 residues: CASSSLLRDGRNQPQHF. As DNA, the CDR3 is TGTGCCAGCAGCTCACTACTGCGGGACGGTAGAAATCAGCCCCAGCATTTT.

This chain links TRBV29-1 with TRBJ2-7; 10 nucleotides match TRBD1. Per germline, CDR1 SQVTM and CDR2 ANQGSEA. The V gene end was trimmed by 7 bases and the J gene end by 4 bases; junction bases not matched to a gene: 7. The CDR3 contains 13 residues. The DNA for the CDR3 is TGCAGCGAACCGGGACAGGGGATATACGAGCAGTACTTC. Residues: CSEPGQGIYEQYF.